This T cell receptor beta chain was recorded in a study of blood T cell repertoires in COVID-19. Turning to the study itself: The origin of the acute and convalescent COVID-19 samples was the United States, Italy and Spain. In each case, the material was cDNA or gDNA derived from T cells, B-cell-depleted T cells, or PBMCs.

Authors' data handling: Reference gene primer amplification gave nucleated cell count estimates. Some clones are missing from TCRdb's copy, which holds only in-frame ones; the method was immunoSEQ multiplex PCR. The D gene and trimming were derived from the DNA, and the V and J assignments and clone size from that table. The data hold approximately 300,000 clones, with roughly 83% observed a single time. CDR3 length equals 20 residues. The TCR was taken from a woman in her forties or fifties with acute or convalescent COVID-19. This sequence joins TRBV21-1 and TRBJ1-1; TRBD1, the table's D call, lacks a check against the DNA. TRBV21-1 is a recognized pseudogene. Sequenced: peripheral blood. The CDR3 DNA reads TGTGCCAGCAGCAACCACAGCTACCGGGACAGGGGAAACGGGAACACTGAAGCTTTCTTT. This sequence encodes CASSNHSYRDRGNGNTEAFF.